This is a list of T cell receptor beta chains from one sample in a study of blood T cell repertoires in COVID-19. Sequencing was performed with immunoSEQ multiplex PCR; in TCRdb, only in-frame clones are kept and a portion is missing. Among 120,000 to 150,000 clones listed, about 91% were seen once. The sample taken for sequencing was peripheral blood. The source is a woman aged 50 to 60 with acute or convalescent COVID-19. Each CDR3 is given with its conserved first and last residue. The D gene is left open where the match is weak. Clone size is shown for a subset of rows, as once, few, many or a class of expanded clone.

J gene,D gene,V gene,clone size,CDR3 protein,CDR3 DNA
TRBJ2-7,TRBD1,TRBV25-1,.,CASQTGVTYEQYF,TGTGCCAGCCAAACAGGGGTTACCTACGAGCAGTACTTC
TRBJ2-7,TRBD1,TRBV3-1/TRBV3-2,.,CASSPLWQGAYEQYF,TGTGCCAGCAGCCCTCTTTGGCAGGGGGCCTACGAGCAGTACTTC
TRBJ2-5,TRBD2,TRBV10-1,.,CASSESSAGGGETQYF,TGCGCCAGCAGTGAGTCGTCGGCGGGAGGAGGGGAGACCCAGTACTTC
TRBJ1-2,TRBD1,TRBV3-1/TRBV3-2,.,CASSSDRDYGYTF,TGTGCCAGCAGCAGCGACAGGGACTATGGCTACACCTTC
TRBJ1-2,.,TRBV11-2,.,CASSSSGGQRGYTF,TGTGCCAGCAGCTCTTCCGGGGGGCAGCGAGGCTACACCTTC
TRBJ1-2,.,TRBV3-1/TRBV3-2,.,CASSHKSGGGYTF,TGTGCCAGCAGCCACAAAAGCGGCGGCGGCTACACCTTC
TRBJ2-5,.,TRBV24-1,.,CATSDLRGAGWETQYF,TGTGCCACCAGTGATTTAAGGGGAGCGGGTTGGGAGACCCAGTACTTC
TRBJ2-4,TRBD2,TRBV15,.,CATSRDWRGAKNIQYF,TGTGCCACCAGCAGAGATTGGCGGGGGGCTAAAAACATTCAGTACTTC
TRBJ2-3,TRBD1,TRBV11-2,.,CASSLVGTGAPDTQYF,TGTGCCAGCAGCTTAGTGGGGACAGGGGCCCCAGATACGCAGTATTTT
TRBJ2-5,TRBD1,TRBV7-9,.,CASSLGDRGLQETQYF,TGTGCCAGCAGCTTAGGGGACAGGGGTCTCCAAGAGACCCAGTACTTC
TRBJ2-5,TRBD2,TRBV4-1,.,CARKRGGPPLEETQYF,TGCGCCAGGAAGCGGGGGGGCCCCCCTTTGGAAGAGACCCAGTACTTC
TRBJ1-2,TRBD1,TRBV7-3,.,CASSFGQGYGYTF,TGTGCCAGCAGCTTCGGACAGGGCTATGGCTACACCTTC
TRBJ2-1,TRBD2,TRBV7-2,.,CASSLRRSSGGTYNEQFF,TGTGCCAGCAGCCTTCGACGAAGTTCGGGGGGAACTTACAATGAGCAGTTCTTC
TRBJ2-7,TRBD1,TRBV27,.,CASSFRGMGRDRDDEQYF,TGTGCCAGCAGTTTCCGGGGAATGGGGAGGGACAGGGACGACGAGCAGTACTTC
TRBJ2-1,TRBD2,TRBV10-3,.,CAIRKGLAVDEQFF,TGTGCCATCAGGAAGGGACTAGCGGTCGATGAGCAGTTCTTC
TRBJ1-1,.,TRBV9,.,CASSVGYYQGWYPEAFF,TGTGCCAGCAGCGTAGGGTATTACCAGGGATGGTACCCTGAAGCTTTCTTT
TRBJ2-1,TRBD2,TRBV5-1,.,CASSFSGGEYNEQFF,TGCGCCAGCAGCTTTAGCGGGGGGGAGTACAATGAGCAGTTCTTC
TRBJ2-2,.,TRBV4-1,.,CASSRPLGSGELFF,TGCGCCAGCAGCCGACCACTAGGCTCCGGGGAGCTGTTTTTT
TRBJ2-7,.,TRBV28,.,CASSEWTDSSYEQYF,TGTGCCAGCAGTGAATGGACAGATAGCTCCTACGAGCAGTACTTC
TRBJ1-5,.,TRBV1,.,CTSSLRGVSQPQHF,TGCACCAGCAGCCTCAGGGGAGTAAGTCAGCCCCAGCATTTT
TRBJ2-2,.,TRBV11-2,.,CASRPRLMNTGELFF,TGTGCCAGCAGGCCGAGGCTCATGAACACCGGGGAGCTGTTTTTT
TRBJ1-6,TRBD1,TRBV5-1,.,CASRNFRRDSRDSPLHF,TGCGCCAGCAGAAACTTCCGACGGGACAGTCGAGATTCACCCCTCCACTTT
TRBJ2-1,.,TRBV3-1/TRBV3-2,once,CASSQGRTAAPHNEQFF,TGTGCCAGCAGCCAAGGGAGAACGGCGGCCCCCCACAATGAGCAGTTCTTC
TRBJ2-7,TRBD2,TRBV6-5,.,CATGASGRDEQYF,TGTGCCACCGGGGCTAGCGGGAGAGACGAGCAGTACTTC
TRBJ2-2,.,TRBV2,.,CASSIGTTNTGELFF,TGTGCCAGCAGTATAGGGACAACCAACACCGGGGAGCTGTTTTTT
TRBJ1-5,.,TRBV19,once,CATSQRGGTGQPQHF,TGTGCCACCTCCCAAAGGGGGGGTACGGGCCAGCCCCAGCATTTT
TRBJ1-1,.,TRBV2,.,CASSELGQKNTEAFF,TGTGCCAGCAGTGAACTCGGACAGAAGAACACTGAAGCTTTCTTT
TRBJ2-7,TRBD2,TRBV28,.,CASSLFQAGAYEQYF,TGTGCCAGCAGTTTATTCCAAGCGGGGGCCTACGAGCAGTACTTC
TRBJ2-7,.,TRBV13,.,CASSLGHGAGEEQYF,TGTGCCAGCAGCTTAGGCCATGGGGCAGGGGAAGAGCAGTACTTC
TRBJ1-2,.,TRBV12-3/TRBV12-4,.,CASTGTYGYTF,TGTGCCAGCACAGGCACCTATGGCTACACCTTC
TRBJ2-5,TRBD1,TRBV7-3,.,CASSLSPGGGEETQYF,TGTGCCAGCAGCTTAAGTCCAGGGGGTGGGGAAGAGACCCAGTACTTC
TRBJ2-3,TRBD2,TRBV19,.,CASSPAIAGGSDTQYF,TGTGCCAGTAGTCCAGCCATAGCGGGAGGCTCAGATACGCAGTATTTT
TRBJ2-2,TRBD2,TRBV18,.,CASSQTSGRAEELFF,TGTGCCAGCTCACAGACTAGCGGGAGGGCCGAGGAGCTGTTTTTT
TRBJ1-5,.,TRBV19,.,CASSLDRNQPQHF,TGTGCCAGTAGTTTAGACAGAAATCAGCCCCAGCATTTT
TRBJ2-1,.,TRBV11-2,.,CASSPRQMNEQFF,TGTGCCAGCAGCCCTAGACAGATGAATGAGCAGTTCTTC
TRBJ1-3,.,TRBV7-9,.,CASSLAEGAGNTIYF,TGTGCCAGCAGCTTAGCAGAGGGAGCCGGAAACACCATATATTTT
TRBJ2-7,.,TRBV5-5,once,CASSSTYEQYF,TGTGCCAGCAGCTCTACCTACGAGCAGTACTTC
TRBJ2-7,.,TRBV7-6,.,CASSPLDSPSYEQYF,TGTGCCAGCAGCCCCCTGGACAGCCCCTCCTACGAGCAGTACTTC
TRBJ1-2,TRBD1,TRBV20-1,.,CSASRQGNYGYTF,TGCAGTGCTAGTAGACAGGGTAACTATGGCTACACCTTC
TRBJ1-4,TRBD1,TRBV13,.,CASSPDRGQGANEKLFF,TGTGCCAGCAGCCCCGACCGAGGACAGGGAGCTAATGAAAAACTGTTTTTT
TRBJ2-1,.,TRBV30,.,CAWTVPYNEQFF,TGTGCCTGGACAGTGCCGTACAATGAGCAGTTCTTC
TRBJ1-2,.,TRBV7-2,.,CASSLARGSNYGYTF,TGTGCCAGCAGCCTGGCCCGGGGGTCCAACTATGGCTACACCTTC
TRBJ2-6,.,TRBV4-1,once,CASSRPGQGSGANVLTF,TGCGCCAGCAGCCGCCCCGGGCAGGGGTCCGGGGCCAACGTCCTGACTTTC
TRBJ1-1,.,TRBV29-1,once,CSVGDRTNTEAFF,TGCAGCGTTGGTGACAGAACGAACACTGAAGCTTTCTTT
TRBJ1-2,TRBD1,TRBV5-5,.,CASTRTGGYGYTF,TGTGCCAGCACCAGGACAGGGGGCTATGGCTACACCTTC
TRBJ1-6,.,TRBV25-1,.,CASSESGVSYNSPLHF,TGTGCCAGCAGTGAATCGGGAGTCTCCTATAATTCACCCCTCCACTTT
TRBJ1-1,.,TRBV29-1,.,CSVEGGLTEAFF,TGCAGCGTTGAGGGGGGTCTCACTGAAGCTTTCTTT
TRBJ1-6,.,TRBV27,.,CASSLLYRVGPQPLHF,TGTGCCAGCAGTTTACTTTACAGGGTTGGACCCCAACCCCTCCACTTT
TRBJ1-5,TRBD1,TRBV19,.,CASSLDRESQPQHF,TGTGCCAGTAGTCTGGACAGGGAGAGCCAGCCCCAGCATTTT
TRBJ1-1,TRBD1,TRBV5-1,.,CASNRGGLGTEAFF,TGCGCCAGCAACCGAGGGGGCCTAGGCACTGAAGCTTTCTTT
TRBJ2-3,.,TRBV9,.,CASSVASRTDTQYF,TGTGCCAGCAGCGTAGCCTCCCGCACAGATACGCAGTATTTT
TRBJ1-1,.,TRBV6-5,.,CASSYSRGSAAFF,TGTGCCAGCAGTTACTCTAGGGGTAGTGCAGCTTTCTTT
TRBJ2-1,TRBD2,TRBV3-1/TRBV3-2,.,CASKGGLAYNEQFF,TGTGCCAGCAAAGGGGGACTAGCCTACAATGAGCAGTTCTTC
TRBJ2-3,TRBD2,TRBV19,.,CASSLAGYTDTQYF,TGTGCCAGTTCACTAGCGGGGTATACAGATACGCAGTATTTT
TRBJ1-1,.,TRBV21-1,.,CASSNPGVTEAFF,TGTGCCAGCAGCAATCCAGGGGTAACTGAAGCTTTCTTT
TRBJ1-5,.,TRBV27,few,CASSLRGFQPQHF,TGTGCCAGCAGTTTGAGGGGGTTTCAGCCCCAGCATTTT
TRBJ1-2,.,TRBV28,.,CASSLLGQGVIGYTF,TGTGCCAGCAGTTTATTGGGGCAGGGTGTGATCGGCTACACCTTC
TRBJ2-1,TRBD2,TRBV27,.,CASRASGSTSISYNEQFF,TGTGCCAGCAGGGCTAGCGGGAGTACGTCCATCTCCTACAATGAGCAGTTCTTC